Sequencing of this T cell receptor beta chain was carried out in a study of graft-versus-host responses after intestinal transplantation. Study as a whole: The whole recipient group had anti-thymocyte globulin induction followed by tacrolimus and steroids for roughly three years.

General study findings and limits: Those patients showing graft-donor T cell macrochimerism displayed high graft-versus-host to host-versus-graft clonal ratios in allografts.

This table comes from immunoSEQ multiplex PCR, and its TCRdb copy is limited to in-frame clones, with some not included. The sample lists under 20,000 clones, over 90% occurring once. Notes on this clone: What it binds is not known.

This CDR3 region has 16 residues. V was pared by 3 bases and J by 4 bases, with 10 bases of the junction left unmatched. Germline CDR1 is MNHNS and CDR2 is SASEGT. V is TRBV6-1 and J is TRBJ2-3; 7 bases map to TRBD1. This TCR was sampled from a human patient who received an intestinal transplant, so some T cells may come from the graft donor. The sequenced sample was PBMCs, obtained 23 days after intestinal transplant. As DNA, the CDR3 is TGTGCCAGCAGTGAGAACCGGGACAGTAGCGCAGATACGCAGTATTTT. This translates into CASSENRDSSADTQYF.